This T cell receptor (beta chain) was sequenced during a study of vaccination and CD4 T cells after COVID-19 (dated by TCRdb to between 2021 and 2024). For context, the study as a whole: The convalescent cohort included six males and four females, with two Hispanic individuals, seven Caucasians, two Asians and one multiracial person. Each participant got two doses of either the Pfizer-BioNTech BNT162b2 vaccine (n=8) or the Moderna mRNA-1273 vaccine (n=2). Post-COVID blood samples from convalescent patients were collected a median of 101 days after diagnosis, with a range of about 30 to 170 days. Post-vaccine blood samples were taken a median of roughly 75 days after the second vaccine dose, with a range of 14 to 241 days. Overlapping spike peptide pools from SARS-CoV-2 and from the common cold coronaviruses HCoV-NL63, HCoV-OC43 and HCoV-229E were used as culture stimuli. In control cultures, a CEFX viral epitope pool was used as positive control, an HIV-1 Nef peptide pool was used as negative control, or no peptide was added. The spike-specific CD4+ TCR repertoire was compared before and after mRNA vaccination in over 9 COVID-19 convalescent patients and a few infection-naive healthy vaccine recipients. The study at large found these results: Among the post-vaccine SARS-CoV-2-reactive clones in convalescent patients, a median 86.3% showed up only after vaccination, which suggests vaccine-specific priming. Only a relatively small number of convalescent patients were included in the study, and early timepoints following natural infection were not analyzed. In convalescent patients, nearly all vaccine-specific clones (304 of 307) were found to be mono-reactive for SARS-CoV-2 spike rather than cross-reactive with common cold coronaviruses. The median number of SARS-CoV-2-reactive clonotypes rose from about 23 after infection to a few dozen after vaccination, but the change was not significant.

According to the germline V gene, CDR1 reads MNHNS and CDR2 reads SASEGT. From the cysteine through the phenylalanine, the CDR3 covers 13 amino acids. The entry retains the CDR3 DNA only, 39 bases that are in frame from base 1. V is reduced by 6 bases and J by 2 bases, leaving a spacing of 7 bases between them. The treatment or condition label corresponds to: roughly 10-day PBMC culture with coronavirus spike peptide pools or control peptides (ViraFEST assay). The ViraFEST assay was used in the study, in which antigen-specific T cells were expanded with peptide pools and expanded clonotypes were subsequently identified by TCR sequencing. The absence of prior SARS-CoV-2 infection in healthy vaccine recipients was confirmed by negative nucleocapsid antibody tests before and after vaccination. PBMCs were cultured at around 2.2 million per well in IMDM supplemented with approximately 5.4% human AB serum and 10 IU/ml IL-2, with approximately 9.5 ug/ml peptide pools added. Half of the culture medium was replaced with fresh IL-2-containing medium on days 3 and 7. Once the cells had been in culture for over nine days, the EasySep CD4+ T cell isolation kit was used to isolate CD4+ T cells by negative selection. PBMCs were separated from whole blood using Ficoll-Paque Plus gradient centrifugation and then either used fresh or cryopreserved at -140C. Each culture condition was generally run in triplicate wells.

The method was PCR. TCR sequencing of DNA from cultured CD4+ T cells used the Oncomine TCR Beta short-read assay at the Johns Hopkins FTIC core. Genomic DNA was extracted from the cultured CD4+ T cells with the QIAamp micro DNA kit. The Oncomine TCR Beta libraries from cultured CD4+ T cells were pooled using unique dual indexes and then sequenced on an Illumina iSeq 100. The study's processing was this. Non-productive sequences were filtered out, and CDR3s that did not start with C, did not end with F or W, or were shorter than 7 amino acids were discarded. The MANAFEST web application was used to identify antigen-specific clonotypes by comparing peptide-stimulated wells against reference wells and other culture wells. For a clone to be called positive, the clone needed an FDR below 0.05, an odds ratio above 5, and a productive frequency above 0.1% in at least two of three replicate wells. A clonotype was classed as cross-reactive if the clonotype showed significant expansion both in SARS-CoV-2 spike wells and in at least one common cold coronavirus spike condition. CDR3 homology was assessed with Levenshtein distances (stringdist) and unrooted phylogenetic trees (ape) in R version 3.6.1. TCRdb reworked the public reads: Q25 trimming with fastp, MiXCR clone assembly, productive beta chains retained. Each CDR3 protein gets just one entry, which takes the most common genes and DNA from the rows behind it. It is TCRdb's table, rather than the study itself, that gives the V and J calls and clone size. For this sample the table gives approximately 20,000 distinct CDR3 sequences, of which over 60% were detected only once. The ten biggest clones cover 15% to 20% of the sample.

Remarks on this clonotype: What this receptor recognizes is not known. Qualities for individual bases were not recorded, and no much larger clone is one base off.

The clonotype was recovered from a human donor who received a COVID-19 vaccine. Recombination joined TRBV6-1 with TRBJ2-2, with an unclear D gene assignment. This sample comprised CD4+ T cells from blood, cultured in vitro, obtained after SARS-CoV-2 vaccination. The CDR3 loop reads CASSPTNTGELFF. Here is the DNA: TGTGCCAGCAGCCCTACCAACACCGGGGAGCTGTTTTTT.